This T cell receptor (beta chain) was captured by sequencing in a study of shared clonotypes between healthy human individuals (dated by TCRdb to 2020 to 2021). Regarding the study in general: Three men and two women, aged 18 to 49 years, made up the cohort. For each donor, three plates each were used for CD4 naive and CD4 memory, two plates were used for CD8 naive, and one plate was used for CD8 memory. Libraries were prepared and TCR repertoires were sequenced by different laboratories using diverse techniques, in order to increase sequencing depth and limit assay-specific biases. Blood TCR repertoires of a handful of healthy adults were deeply sequenced to estimate repertoire size and the extent of clonotype sharing between individuals. Each donor's leukapheresis produced roughly between roughly 0.94 and 9.5 billion PBMCs. Overall study outcomes, separate from this receptor: When a handful of donors were compared, the shared fraction of clonotypes was around 5% for naive CD4, around 3.6% for naive CD8, 2.3% for memory CD4, and less than 0.45% for memory CD8. Rarefaction of sorted-subset datasets indicated incomplete sequencing despite the large sequencing depth. Compared with non-shared clonotypes, the clonotypes found in all four sorted-subset donors had higher generation probabilities. Based on pairwise subsampling, the degree of clonotype sharing among donors was expected to be affected by sequencing depth. Naive subsets generally had larger estimated clonotype richness than memory subsets did. Sampling was limited to blood, and TCR repertoires in tissue likely differ from TCR repertoires in blood. The small number of donors limited the genetic and exposure-history diversity represented.

The germline V gene encodes CDR1 SGHVS and CDR2 FQNEAQ. V gives up 5 bases and J gives up 0 bases, and the segment between their germline ends measures 19 bases. The CDR3 runs 17 residues from the cysteine to the phenylalanine. Kept here is only the CDR3 DNA, which spans 51 bases and is read in frame from base 1. Regarding this clone: The antigen this receptor binds is unknown. No base quality values were provided; no much bigger clone lies one nucleotide off.

Healthy HIV-negative adults with no recently reported acute infections or vaccinations were included as donors. Only Caucasian adults living in Nashville, Tennessee, USA were represented among the donors. CD4+ T cells were enriched through magnetic negative selection, after which naive cells were positively selected on CD45RA and the remaining negative fraction served as the memory subset. Blood was collected by leukapheresis, and PBMCs were isolated by Ficoll-Histopaque density gradient centrifugation and then cryopreserved in liquid nitrogen vapor phase. Analytical flow cytometry was used to check the purity and quantity of every magnetically sorted T cell population. Genomic DNA was isolated from every sorted fraction and measured by UV absorbance on a Nanodrop 2000c. Using the deep immunoSEQ assay, multiplex PCR amplified TCR CDR3 regions from genomic DNA. For each cell subset, the extracted genomic DNA was distributed evenly across all wells of several immunoSEQ 96-well plates, and each plate served as one replicate. For sorted subsets, each replicate PCR was loaded with about 0.2 ug genomic DNA, equivalent to about 30,000 T cell genomes. The purified libraries were quantified using a Qubit 3.0 fluorometer, sized with a Bioanalyzer 2100, and then quantified again using the KAPA Library Quantification kit. A separate single-read 150-cycle Illumina NextSeq 550 flow cell was used to sequence each immunoSEQ 96-well plate. Turning to the authors' computational methods: Because only junctional sequences without quality scores were contained in the immunoSEQ output, filtering matching that applied to full-length reads could not be performed. Sequences were annotated with PyIR, a Python wrapper for IgBLAST v1.9, using IMGT germline references to assign V/J genes and CDR3. Reads were filtered out if the reads had weak V/J assignments (E-value above 1e-6), no CDR3, stop codons, out-of-frame junctions, or ambiguous translated residues. A V3J clonotype was defined by an identical inferred V gene, J gene, and CDR3 amino acid sequence. Percentage overlap between repertoires was calculated by dividing the number of shared unique clonotypes by the size of the smaller repertoire. Richness of each repertoire was evaluated using RTK rarefaction, the Chao1 estimator, and Recon v2.1 estimates of unobserved clonotypes. Generation probabilities were computed with OLGA for all TCRbeta clonotypes obtained by the gDNA method from several donors. TCRdb re-hosts the immuneACCESS table, in-frame sequences only. Its copies lack some clones; in the studies checked, an unresolved V gene accounts for under half of them, and the cause for the rest is not known. For V, J and clone size, that table is used; D and trimming come from the DNA. Within this sample are 2 million to 2.5 million clones, with roughly 93% of them counted one time only. Of the sample, about 0.41% falls within the top ten clones.

Material for sequencing was naive CD4+ T cells from PBMCs. This specimen's cell subset or site label, interpreted: CD45RA+ positively selected. The sequence derives from a man aged 18-30 years in good health. Some clones in this sample may be carry-over from other donors' samples. The rearranged segments are TRBV7-8 and TRBJ1-2; the D segment could be TRBD1, given 5 matching bases. CDR3 protein: CASSQTPGLLANYGYTF. The nucleotide sequence is given as TGTGCCAGCAGCCAGACTCCAGGGCTCCTAGCTAACTATGGCTACACCTTC.